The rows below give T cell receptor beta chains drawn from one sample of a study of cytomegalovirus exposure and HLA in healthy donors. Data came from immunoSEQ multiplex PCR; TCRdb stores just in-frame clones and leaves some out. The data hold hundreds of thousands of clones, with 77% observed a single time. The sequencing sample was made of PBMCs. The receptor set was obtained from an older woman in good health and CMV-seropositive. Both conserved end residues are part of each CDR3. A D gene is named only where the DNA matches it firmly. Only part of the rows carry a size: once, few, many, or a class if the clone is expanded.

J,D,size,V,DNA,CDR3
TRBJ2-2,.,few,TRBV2,TGTGCCAGCAGCACCCGATCGACTAGCGGGGAGCTGTTTTTT,CASSTRSTSGELFF
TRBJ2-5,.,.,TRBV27,TGTGCCGCGGGCAGCCGCTCGGAGACCCAGTACTTC,CAAGSRSETQYF
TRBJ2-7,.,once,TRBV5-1,TGCGCCAGCAGCGCGCTTTCAGCGGGTACTACCTACGAGCAGTACTTC,CASSALSAGTTYEQYF
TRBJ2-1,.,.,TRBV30,TGTGCCTGGAAAGGGTTAGCGGCTCTTGAGCAGTTCTTC,CAWKGLAALEQFF
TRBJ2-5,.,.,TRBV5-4,TGTGCCAGCAGCTTGCGCCGGGACACCCTCGAGACCCAGTACTTC,CASSLRRDTLETQYF
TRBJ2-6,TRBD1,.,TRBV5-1,TGCGCCAGCAGCTTACGACAGGGGGCTGGGGCCAACGTCCTGACTTTC,CASSLRQGAGANVLTF
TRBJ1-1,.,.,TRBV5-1,TGCGCCAGCAGCCTTCAGATGAACACTGAAGCTTTCTTT,CASSLQMNTEAFF
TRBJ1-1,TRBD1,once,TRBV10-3,TGTGCCATCAGTCTTCAGGGGGGCAACACTGAAGCTTTCTTT,CAISLQGGNTEAFF
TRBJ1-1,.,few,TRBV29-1,TGCAGCGTTGAAGATCGGGCAGGGGCACGAGACACTGAAGCTTTCTTT,CSVEDRAGARDTEAFF
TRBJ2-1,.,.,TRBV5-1,TGCGCCAGCAGGCAACAGGGCGCCTACAATGAGCAGTTCTTC,CASRQQGAYNEQFF